This T cell receptor (beta chain) was sequenced during a study of cytomegalovirus exposure and HLA in healthy donors. Study-wide results and caveats: As immune exposure information, only CMV serostatus was available. In most subjects, TCR beta sequences reportedly gave accurate predictions of HLA-A and HLA-B alleles. Most TCR sequences were uncommon, yet certain public TCRs appeared in many donors. An analysis that came later showed most CMV-associated TCR beta chains appearing HLA-restricted.

The PCR contained 60 Vbeta and 13 Jbeta primers. Sequencing used immunoSEQ multiplex PCR; TCRdb keeps in-frame clones, though not all of them. The sample contains fewer than 200,000 clones, 80% to 90% of which appear only once. Trimming took 8 bases from V and 3 from J; bases not matched to a gene: 9. Germline CDR1 is MNHEY and CDR2 is SVGAGI. CDR3 length: 14 amino acids. Regarding this clone: The antigen is not known.

This chain joins TRBV6-5 and TRBJ2-7; 8 bases match TRBD2. Sample: PBMCs. The sequence was collected from a woman aged 18 to 35 in good health and CMV-seronegative. The CDR3 region is CASRQAGAIYEQYF. The CDR3 DNA follows: TGTGCCAGCCGTCAAGCGGGAGCGATCTACGAGCAGTACTTC.